Listed below are T cell receptor beta chains from one sample, sequenced in a study of OX40 agonist ivuxolimab in advanced cancers. Data came from immunoSEQ multiplex PCR; TCRdb stores just in-frame clones and leaves some out. The sample yields about 28,000 clones, about 81% seen once. The sample here was CD4+ or CD8+ T cells sorted from blood, taken in a trial of the OX40 agonist ivuxolimab. Source of these receptors: an adult with an advanced solid tumor such as melanoma, head and neck, liver or kidney cancer. Both conserved end residues are part of each CDR3. The order of the fields is J gene, clone size, CDR3 length, V gene, D gene, CDR3 DNA, CDR3 protein. The D gene is left open where the match is weak. Only some rows state a clone size, as once, few, many or a class for expanded clones.

TRBJ1-5,few,14,TRBV6-1,.,TGTGCCAGCAGTGACATAGGAGGGGGGCAGCCCCAGCATTTT,CASSDIGGGQPQHF
TRBJ2-5,.,13,TRBV5-6,.,TGTGCCAGCAGCTTGGCACAGTTCGAGACCCAGTACTTC,CASSLAQFETQYF
TRBJ2-7,large,18,TRBV7-9,TRBD2,TGTGCCAGCAGCCCAGTCGGAGAAGGGACTAGCGTCCCATACGAGCAGTACTTC,CASSPVGEGTSVPYEQYF
TRBJ1-3,.,12,TRBV9,.,TGTGCCAGCAGGGGAAAAGGGGACACCATATATTTT,CASRGKGDTIYF
TRBJ2-7,.,16,TRBV28,.,TGTGCCAGCTATACGCATGGGGGAGAGGATTCCTACGAGCAGTACTTC,CASYTHGGEDSYEQYF
TRBJ1-3,.,14,TRBV28,.,TGTGCCAGCAGTTTCGGGGTCTCTGGAAACACCATATATTTT,CASSFGVSGNTIYF
TRBJ1-1,.,13,TRBV6-1,.,TGTGCCAGCAGTGTATGGCTGAACACTGAAGCTTTCTTT,CASSVWLNTEAFF
TRBJ2-7,.,14,TRBV5-4,.,TGTGCCAGCAGCTTGGGGGGAAACGACTACGAGCAGTACTTC,CASSLGGNDYEQYF
TRBJ2-3,.,17,TRBV29-1,TRBD2,TGCAGCGTTGAATCGGTTGCGGGACTAGCGGACACAGATACGCAGTATTTT,CSVESVAGLADTDTQYF
TRBJ2-7,few,12,TRBV4-2,.,TGTGCCAGCAGCCAAGATAGGGACGAGCAGTACTTC,CASSQDRDEQYF
TRBJ1-1,.,14,TRBV6-1,.,TGTGCCAGCAGTGAAGTATTGGCCAATACTGAAGCTTTCTTT,CASSEVLANTEAFF
TRBJ1-5,once,15,TRBV10-2,.,TGCGCCAGCAGTGAGTCAGGGTATAGCAATCAGCCCCAGCATTTT,CASSESGYSNQPQHF
TRBJ1-1,once,17,TRBV21-1,.,TGTGCCAGCAGCAAAGGGGGCGACAGTGGAGGGGCCACTGAAGCTTTCTTT,CASSKGGDSGGATEAFF
TRBJ1-6,.,12,TRBV10-3,.,TGTGCCATCTCGACACCTAATTCACCCCTCCACTTT,CAISTPNSPLHF
TRBJ1-2,.,18,TRBV7-8,.,TGTGCCAGCAGCTTAGTTATTACTCAGGGTCGATCTAACTATGGCTACACCTTC,CASSLVITQGRSNYGYTF
TRBJ2-1,.,17,TRBV19,TRBD2,TGTGCCAGTAGTATAATTTTCGCGGGAGGGGTTAACAATGAGCAGTTCTTC,CASSIIFAGGVNNEQFF